The sequence of this T cell receptor beta chain was determined in a study of CD8+ T cells in alopecia areata. After isolation, RNA underwent reverse transcription to generate cDNA as the sequencing template. TCRdb keeps only in-frame clones here, not all; method: immunoSEQ multiplex PCR. This sample has about 100,000 clones, with roughly 64% found just once. The germline V gene encodes CDR1 GTSNPN and CDR2 SVGIG (reference sequence). The V end was cut by 5 bases, the J end by 5 bases, with 9 bases between. The CDR3 is 12 residues long. The sequence derives from a human donor in good health. The sequenced material came from CD8+ T cells sorted from blood. This rearrangement joins TRBV30 to TRBJ2-2; D ambiguous. The CDR3: CAWGYPTGELFF. The CDR3 DNA reads as TGTGCCTGGGGCTATCCGACCGGGGAGCTGTTTTTT.